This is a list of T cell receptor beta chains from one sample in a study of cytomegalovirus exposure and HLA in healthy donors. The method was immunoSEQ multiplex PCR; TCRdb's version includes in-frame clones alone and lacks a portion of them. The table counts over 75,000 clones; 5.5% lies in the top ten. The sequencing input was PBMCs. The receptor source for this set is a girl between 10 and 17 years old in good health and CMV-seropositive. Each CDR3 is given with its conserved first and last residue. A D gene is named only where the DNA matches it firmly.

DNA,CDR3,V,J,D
TGTGCCAGCAGTTTCTCTAGAACGAACACCGGGGAGCTGTTTTTT,CASSFSRTNTGELFF,TRBV6-5,TRBJ2-2,NA
TGTGCCAGCAGCCAAAGGGGGACAGGGGACTACGAGCAGTACTTC,CASSQRGTGDYEQYF,TRBV4-2,TRBJ2-7,TRBD1
TGTGCCAGCTCACCAAGTAGCGGGGGGTCAGATAAGCAGTATTTT,CASSPSSGGSDKQYF,TRBV18,TRBJ2-3,TRBD2
TGTGCCAGCAGCAAAGGGCTAGCGGGGGTTAAAACCGCCTACGAGCAGTACTTC,CASSKGLAGVKTAYEQYF,TRBV4-2,TRBJ2-7,TRBD2
TGTGCCAGCGGGACTCCGGGAGATAATTCACCCCTCCACTTT,CASGTPGDNSPLHF,TRBV6-5,TRBJ1-6,NA
TGTGCCAGTAGTATAGATCGGCCTAGCGGGGGGGTATACAATGAGCAGTTCTTC,CASSIDRPSGGVYNEQFF,TRBV19,TRBJ2-1,TRBD2
TGTGCCAGCAGCTACGATCAACAGTTGGGTGGAACTGAAGCTTTCTTT,CASSYDQQLGGTEAFF,TRBV11-2,TRBJ1-1,NA
TGTGCCAGCAGTCGGGGGGGGACTGAAGCTTTCTTT,CASSRGGTEAFF,TRBV27,TRBJ1-1,NA
TGTGCCAGCAGTTACCGGGACAGGGGGTTCGAGCAGTACTTC,CASSYRDRGFEQYF,TRBV6-5,TRBJ2-7,TRBD1
TGCTGCGTTGACTTGAGCGGGTATGGCTACACCTTC,CCVDLSGYGYTF,TRBV29-1,TRBJ1-2,NA
TGTGCCAGCAGCCCCCCAGGGAGGACTGAAGCTTTCTTT,CASSPPGRTEAFF,TRBV6-5,TRBJ1-1,NA
TGCGCCAGCAGCGCCGGGACTAGCGGGGGGGCCATAGAGACCCAGTACTTC,CASSAGTSGGAIETQYF,TRBV5-1,TRBJ2-5,TRBD2
TGTGCCAGCAGAGACAGGGCCACTAATGAAAAACTGTTTTTT,CASRDRATNEKLFF,TRBV6-5,TRBJ1-4,TRBD1
TGTGCCAGCAGCCGAGGACAGAACACTGAAGCTTTCTTT,CASSRGQNTEAFF,TRBV6-5,TRBJ1-1,NA
TGCAGCGTGGGGGACAGGGGGCTGAAGAACACCGGGGAGCTGTTTTTT,CSVGDRGLKNTGELFF,TRBV29-1,TRBJ2-2,TRBD1
TGTGCCAGTAGTATCTTCCAGGGTCCTTCGCCCCTCCACTTT,CASSIFQGPSPLHF,TRBV19,TRBJ1-6,NA